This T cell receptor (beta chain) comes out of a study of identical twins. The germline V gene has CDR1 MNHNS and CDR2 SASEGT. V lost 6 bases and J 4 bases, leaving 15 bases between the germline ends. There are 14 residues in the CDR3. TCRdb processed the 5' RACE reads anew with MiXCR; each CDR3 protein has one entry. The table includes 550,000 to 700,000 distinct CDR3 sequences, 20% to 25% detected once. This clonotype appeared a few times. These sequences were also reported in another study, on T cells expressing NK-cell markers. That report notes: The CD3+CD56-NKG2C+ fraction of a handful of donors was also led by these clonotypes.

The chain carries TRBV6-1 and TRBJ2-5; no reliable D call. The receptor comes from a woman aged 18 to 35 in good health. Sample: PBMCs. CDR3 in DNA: TGTGCCAGCAGCCTGCCGCCACCGGGAGAGACCCAGTACTTC. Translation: CASSLPPPGETQYF.